A selection of T cell receptor beta chains follows, all from one sample in a study of blood T cell repertoires in COVID-19. Clones were read by immunoSEQ multiplex PCR, and TCRdb kept only the in-frame ones, dropping some. Of some 160,000 clones in the sample, just under 85% were seen once. Sequencing used peripheral blood. Receptors were obtained from a woman older than 75 with COVID-19, enrolled during active disease. The CDR3 runs from the conserved cysteine through the conserved F or W. The order of the fields is V gene, clone size, CDR3 protein. Rows give clone size only sometimes, using once, few, many, or a class for an expanded clone.

TRBV28	once	CASSLVRAISYEQYF
TRBV7-9	NA	CASSPEGRNEQFF
TRBV5-1	NA	CASSVTSAYNEQFF
TRBV4-2	NA	CASSRGGADYGYTF
TRBV2	NA	CASRGTSAGVGELFF
TRBV12-3/TRBV12-4	NA	CASSRTEHYEQYF
TRBV18	NA	CASSRRELQNTEAFF
TRBV5-1	NA	CASSPSGGEQYF
TRBV3-1/TRBV3-2	few	CASSQLAPGELFF
TRBV10-3	NA	CASWDYTDTQYF
TRBV10-2	few	CATTRVGAGDEKLFF
TRBV7-3	few	CASRRERTQGDNQPQHF
TRBV11-1	NA	CASSLWQGNEQFF
TRBV5-1	NA	CASSTALRLAGMAGELFF
TRBV6-5	few	CASSYSAGGNQPQHF
TRBV19	few	CASSTDRGRENEQFF
TRBV7-2	NA	CASRVQNEQFF
TRBV19	few	CASSRDGTPSNQPQHF
TRBV24-1	NA	CATSDTGGLADTQYF
TRBV15	NA	CATSRDMGQGPSIQYF
TRBV18	NA	CASSPLPGGLIDTQYF
TRBV30	few	CAWSKGDTYNTEAFF
TRBV7-3	NA	CASSSPGGRTGELFF
TRBV7-8	NA	CASSLGQGAFASGANVLTF
TRBV6-2/TRBV6-3	NA	CASSYYRGGSYEQYF
TRBV28	NA	CASSPRYERPYNEQFF
TRBV19	NA	CASTRTQSDTQYF
TRBV7-3	NA	CASSETTGVNEQYF
TRBV10-3	few	CASRQGDEQYF
TRBV5-1	few	CASSSSDSWANVLTF
TRBV21-1	NA	CASSKGRKSSEKLFF
TRBV5-1	NA	CASTLQGTDTQYF
TRBV19	NA	CASSIRGGPAGELFF
TRBV7-9	NA	CASSLGGGDTEAFF
TRBV6-5	NA	CATWDLTYEQYF
TRBV2	once	CASTLREGLYSNQPQHF
TRBV30	NA	CAWSVVFGSGAFF